This T cell receptor (beta chain) was sequenced during a study of CD8+ T cells in alopecia areata (dated by TCRdb to 2017 to 2018). Notes on the research overall: The treated patients took part in an open-label pilot trial in which moderate-to-severe alopecia areata was treated with oral tofacitinib at 5 to 10 mg twice daily. Patients received tofacitinib for 6 to 18 months and were then followed off drug for 6 months to check for delayed response and recurrence. Scalp clonality was compared across normal scalp (n=4), patchy alopecia areata scalp (n=8), and alopecia totalis/universalis scalp (n=8). TCRbeta CDR3 regions were amplified by immunoSEQ multiplex PCR with 35 Vbeta forward and 13 Jbeta reverse primers. Scalp tissue and sorted CD4+ and CD8+ peripheral blood T cells from patchy and totalis/universalis alopecia areata patients and from healthy controls were covered by human TCRbeta sequencing. Patients on tofacitinib were biopsied at baseline and after 4 and 24 weeks of treatment, and several of the patients also had a later scalp biopsy. The SALT score, which quantifies the percentage of affected scalp surface area, was used to measure disease severity in treated patients. RNA came from the PAXgene miRNA kit for fixed scalp, the miRNeasy kit for PBMCs, and the RNeasy kit for mouse skin. To study T cell clonal expansion in alopecia areata, the researchers applied high-throughput TCRbeta sequencing to both the C3H/HeJ mouse model and human patients.

This sample's time point label indicates: more than three weeks on oral tofacitinib. This specimen's treatment or condition label, interpreted: oral pan-JAK inhibitor, 5-10 mg twice daily. Lesional scalp punch biopsies and peripheral blood were collected from alopecia areata patients. After PBMCs were isolated by density centrifugation and stained for CD3, CD4 and CD8, a FACSAria was used to sort CD4+ and CD8+ T cells. The library was made by the immunoSEQ multiplex PCR assay. RNA was extracted from all samples and reverse transcribed into cDNA, which served as template for TCR sequencing. SuperScript III was used to make first-strand cDNA, primed with a 2:1 mix of oligo-dT and random hexamers. A synthetic immune receptor repertoire was used to gauge amplification bias, and whatever bias remained was removed computationally. The original pipeline was this. Raw reads were preprocessed to remove errors, and CDR3 was defined according to IMGT conventions as the region from the conserved cysteine to phenylalanine. To get clonality, Shannon entropy was normalized by log2 of the number of productive unique TCRs and the result was subtracted from 1. Whether each scalp clone was CD4 or CD8 was inferred by checking scalp TCRbeta sequences against the CD4 and CD8 repertoires from sorted blood. In TCRdb, the immuneACCESS table is reduced to in-frame sequences with V and J assigned. These tables do not hold every clone; where another copy was compared, an unresolved V gene accounts for under half, and the others remain unexplained. That table furnishes V, J and clone size, whereas the DNA furnished D and trimming. The sample table contains 150,000 to 200,000 clones; only one count was recorded for roughly 65% of them. Approximately 0.9% of the sample belongs to the ten largest clones.

The research as a whole found: Higher clonality and more expanded CD8+ clones were observed in lesional scalp than in normal scalp, particularly in alopecia totalis/universalis, a finding suggestive of antigenic drive. Because the treated cohort was small and had only one nonresponder, larger studies are needed to examine links between baseline CD8+ expansion and response. Compared with mice, TCR sequences shared between patients were less clear, possibly partly because of HLA diversity across the patient population. Scalp clonality and the number of expanded CD8+ clones among the top 100 scalp clones were significantly decreased by tofacitinib. Unlike mouse skin, where gammadelta T cells dominate, normal human skin contains resident alphabeta T cells that get sequenced too, which complicates analysis of the scalp TCR repertoire. During tofacitinib treatment, many expanded lesional clones remained in scalp and blood, and this persistence may partly explain relapse after treatment is stopped.

As for this clone: Which antigen it targets is not known. One junction end does not reproduce the germline sequence, and a read error may be involved. The same CDR3 arises from other DNA sequences in this sample as well.

The receptor was isolated from a human donor with alopecia areata. This sample comprised CD4+ T cells sorted from blood, obtained at week 4, from a patient treated with tofacitinib.

The CDR3 amino acid sequence is: CASSPPYNQPQHF. The base sequence is TGTGCCAGTAGTCCCCCCTACAATCAGCCCCAACATTTT. The sequence is built from TRBV19 and TRBJ1-5, with the D gene not clear enough to name. According to the germline V gene (reference sequence), CDR1 reads LNHDA and CDR2 reads SQIVND. From its cysteine to its phenylalanine, the CDR3 spans 13 amino acids. Only CDR3 DNA is held: 39 bases, read in frame from base 1. With the portions outside the CDR3 filled from the reference TRBV19 and TRBJ1-5 genes, the complete variable region becomes DGGITQSPKYLFRKEGQNVTLSCEQNLNHDAMYWYRQDPGQGLRLIYYSQIVNDFQKGDIAEGYSVSREKKESFPLTVTSAQKNPTAFYLCASSPPYNQPQHFGDGTRLSIL.